Presented here are 9 T cell receptor beta chains from one specimen sequenced in a study of PD-L1 blockade in urothelial cancer (dated by TCRdb to about 2017). Read against the paper, the sample's time point label means: peripheral blood 6 weeks after treatment start. Library prep was done by the immunoSEQ multiplex PCR assay. TCRdb limited this immuneACCESS table to in-frame rearrangements with V and J called. A share of clones is missing; checked studies link under half to unresolved V genes, and the rest is unexplained. Recorded for this sample are about 48,000 clones; around 86% of them occurred a single time. The ten largest clonotypes hold about 10% of the sample. The sequencing used PBMCs, collected around atezolizumab (anti-PD-L1) treatment. These receptors all come from a man between 60 and 75 years old with urothelial cancer.

V usage is TRBV28 and J usage is TRBJ1-5; 10 positions agree with TRBD1. Germline CDR1 MDHEN, CDR2 SYDVKM. J lost 0 bases, V lost 6 bases, and 5 bases had no gene match. The CDR3 length is 16 residues. CDR3 sequence: CASRVRQGASNQPQHF. In DNA form, the CDR3 reads TGTGCCAGCAGGGTGAGACAGGGGGCTAGCAATCAGCCCCAGCATTTT.

The gene calls are TRBV19 and TRBJ2-7; D is unresolved. Germline V CDR1 and CDR2: LNHDA, SQIVND (reference sequence). The ends were cut back, 6 bases at V and 2 bases at J, with 14 bases in the middle. The CDR3 runs to 14 residues. Here the CDR3 reads CASSPATSTYEQYF. The CDR3 DNA follows: TGTGCCAGTAGCCCCGCGACAAGTACCTACGAGCAGTACTTC.

The V gene is TRBV27, the J gene TRBJ2-3; 11 nucleotides line up with TRBD2. Germline CDR1 is MNHEY and CDR2 is SMNVEV (reference sequence). This CDR3 is built from 17 residues. The junction had 4 bases not matched to a gene; V was cut back by 1 base and J by 1 base. CDR3 coding DNA: TGTGCCAGCAGTTTATACGGTAGCGGGGGGGGCACAGATACGCAGTATTTT. It specifies CASSLYGSGGGTDTQYF.

This chain links TRBV7-2 with TRBJ2-1, with a tentative D call TRBD2 (5 bases). V lost 1 base and J lost 0, with 13 bases in between. CDR1 is SGHTA and CDR2 is FQGNSA in the germline V gene. This CDR3 region has 17 residues. The CDR3 protein is CASSLESAGSSYNEQFF. The CDR3 DNA sequence: TGTGCCAGCAGCTTAGAGTCTGCGGGTAGCTCCTACAATGAGCAGTTCTTC. Variable domain in full (rest from reference TRBV7-2 and TRBJ2-1): GAGVSQSPSNKVTEKGKDVELRCDPISGHTALYWYRQSLGQGLEFLIYFQGNSAPDKSGLPSDRFSAERTGGSVSTLTIQRTQQEDSAVYLCASSLESAGSSYNEQFFGPGTRLTVL.

The CDR3 loop reads CASSELWGGQETQYF. Written as DNA, the CDR3 is TGTGCCAGCAGTGAATTATGGGGGGGCCAAGAGACCCAGTACTTC. This chain joins TRBV2 and TRBJ2-5; TRBD2 matches 7 bases. This CDR3 is 15 amino acids long. Losses at the gene ends were 2 bases for V and 1 base for J; bases not matched to a gene: 4. CDR1 and CDR2 from the germline V gene are SNHLY and FYNNEI.

The chain links TRBV7-2 to TRBJ2-5; a weak D match, TRBD2 (5 bases). The CDR3 runs 12 residues. Germline V CDR1 and CDR2: SGHTA, FQGNSA. The ends were cut back, 5 bases at V and 5 bases at J, with 9 bases in the middle. The CDR3: CASSLQRETQYF. CDR3 DNA: TGTGCCAGCAGCCTACAGCGGGAGACCCAGTACTTC.

The V and J genes are TRBV27 and TRBJ1-4; TRBD1 matches 8 bases. V shed 2 bases and J 0 bases; nucleotides not matched to a gene: 5. This CDR3 is 17 amino acids long. The V gene's germline CDR1 is MNHEY and CDR2 SMNVEV (reference sequence). CDR3 coding DNA: TGTGCCAGCAGTTTACAGGGGGCCTTTGCAACTAATGAAAAACTGTTTTTT. Amino acid sequence: CASSLQGAFATNEKLFF. The variable domain in full, with the rest retrieved from reference TRBV27 and TRBJ1-4, is EAQVTQNPRYLITVTGKKLTVTCSQNMNHEYMSWYRQDPGLGLRQIYYSMNVEVTDKGDVPEGYKVSRKEKRNFPLILESPSPNQTSLYFCASSLQGAFATNEKLFFGSGTQLSVL.

V usage is TRBV9 and J usage is TRBJ1-3; D is possibly TRBD1 (6 bases). V was clipped by 0 bases and J by 0 bases, with 10 bases between them. Germline values: CDR1 SGDLS, CDR2 YYNGEE. The CDR3 runs 16 residues. In DNA form, the CDR3 reads TGTGCCAGCAGCGTAGAAGTAGGGGGCTCTGGAAACACCATATATTTT. This codes for CASSVEVGGSGNTIYF.

J is TRBJ2-1 and V is TRBV4-2, with D maybe TRBD1 (5 bases). Germline V gene sequence: CDR1 LGHNA, CDR2 YNFKEQ. V was pared by 0 bases and J by 4 bases, with 10 bases between. The CDR3 covers 15 residues. In nucleotides, the CDR3 is TGTGCCAGCAGCCAAGAATCAGGGCAGTACAATGAGCAGTTCTTC. Encoded protein: CASSQESGQYNEQFF.